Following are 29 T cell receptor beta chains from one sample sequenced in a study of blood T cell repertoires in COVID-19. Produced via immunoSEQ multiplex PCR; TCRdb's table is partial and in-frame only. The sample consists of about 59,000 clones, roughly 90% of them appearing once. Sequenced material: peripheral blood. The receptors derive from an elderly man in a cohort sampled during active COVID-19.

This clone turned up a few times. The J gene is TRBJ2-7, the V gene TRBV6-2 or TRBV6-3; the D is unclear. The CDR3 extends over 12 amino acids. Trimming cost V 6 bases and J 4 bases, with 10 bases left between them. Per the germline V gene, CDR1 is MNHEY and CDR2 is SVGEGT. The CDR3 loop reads CASSQSKYEQYF. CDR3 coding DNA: TGTGCCAGCAGCCAATCAAAATACGAGCAGTACTTC.

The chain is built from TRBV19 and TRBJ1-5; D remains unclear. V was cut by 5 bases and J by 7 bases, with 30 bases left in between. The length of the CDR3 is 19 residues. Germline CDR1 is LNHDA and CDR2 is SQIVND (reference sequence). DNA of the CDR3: TGTGCCAGTAGTCCACCGGGAACTATGTCGGTGGTGCTTGACCAGCCCCAGCATTTT. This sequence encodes CASSPPGTMSVVLDQPQHF.

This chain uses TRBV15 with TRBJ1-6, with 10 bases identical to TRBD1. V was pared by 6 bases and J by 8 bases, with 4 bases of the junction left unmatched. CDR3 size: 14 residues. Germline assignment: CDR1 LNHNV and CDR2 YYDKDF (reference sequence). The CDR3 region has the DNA TGTGCCACCAGAGAGACAGGGGGCCATTCACCCCTCCACTTT. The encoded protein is CATRETGGHSPLHF.

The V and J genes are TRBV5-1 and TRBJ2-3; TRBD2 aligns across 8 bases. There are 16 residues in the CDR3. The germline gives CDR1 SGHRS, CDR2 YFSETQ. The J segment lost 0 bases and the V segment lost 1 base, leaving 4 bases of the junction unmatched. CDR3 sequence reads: CASSLLASGSTDTQYF. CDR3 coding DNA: TGCGCCAGCAGCTTGTTGGCTAGCGGGAGCACAGATACGCAGTATTTT.

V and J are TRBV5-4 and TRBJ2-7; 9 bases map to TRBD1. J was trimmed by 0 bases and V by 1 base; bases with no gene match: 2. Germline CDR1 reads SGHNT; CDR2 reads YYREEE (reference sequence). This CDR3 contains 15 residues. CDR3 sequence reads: CASSLPGQGSYEQYF. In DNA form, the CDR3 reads TGTGCCAGCAGCTTGCCGGGACAGGGCTCCTACGAGCAGTACTTC.

The CDR3 here is CASSLARGAGFTDTQYF. The CDR3 nucleotides are TGTGCCAGCAGCTTAGCCCGTGGGGCAGGGTTCACAGATACGCAGTATTTT. The chain carries TRBV11-1 and TRBJ2-3, with a possible D match to TRBD1 (5 bases). Trimming removed 0 bases at V and 2 bases at J, with 15 bases between. Germline CDR1 is SGHAT and CDR2 is FQDESV (reference sequence). This CDR3 spans 17 amino acids.

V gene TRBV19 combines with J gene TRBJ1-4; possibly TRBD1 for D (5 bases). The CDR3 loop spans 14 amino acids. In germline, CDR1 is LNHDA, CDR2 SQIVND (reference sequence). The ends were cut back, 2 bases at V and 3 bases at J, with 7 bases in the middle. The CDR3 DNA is TGTGCCAGTAGTATACAGGGCTCTAATGAAAAACTGTTTTTT. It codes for CASSIQGSNEKLFF. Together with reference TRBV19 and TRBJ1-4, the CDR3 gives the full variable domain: DGGITQSPKYLFRKEGQNVTLSCEQNLNHDAMYWYRQDPGQGLRLIYYSQIVNDFQKGDIAEGYSVSREKKESFPLTVTSAQKNPTAFYLCASSIQGSNEKLFFGSGTQLSVL.

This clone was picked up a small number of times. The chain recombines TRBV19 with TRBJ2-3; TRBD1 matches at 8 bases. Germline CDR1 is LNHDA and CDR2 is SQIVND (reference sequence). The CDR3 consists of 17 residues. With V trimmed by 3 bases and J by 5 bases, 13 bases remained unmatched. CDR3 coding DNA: TGTGCCAGTAGTATCAAACAGGGGGTATCTCCCGGAGATACGCAGTATTTT. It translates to CASSIKQGVSPGDTQYF.

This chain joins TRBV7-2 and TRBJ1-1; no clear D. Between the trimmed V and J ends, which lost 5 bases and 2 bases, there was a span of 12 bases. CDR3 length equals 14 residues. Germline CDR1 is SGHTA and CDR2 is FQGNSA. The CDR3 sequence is CASSPKTGNTEAFF. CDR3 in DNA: TGTGCCAGCAGCCCCAAGACGGGAAACACTGAAGCTTTCTTT.

The CDR3 nucleotides are TGCGCCAGCAGCTTACGGGCAGATACGCAGTATTTT. As protein: CASSLRADTQYF. V gene TRBV5-1 combines with J gene TRBJ2-3; D ambiguous. This CDR3 contains 12 residues. The ends were cut back, 2 bases at V and 4 bases at J, with 5 bases in the middle. CDR1 and CDR2 (germline): SGHRS, YFSETQ.

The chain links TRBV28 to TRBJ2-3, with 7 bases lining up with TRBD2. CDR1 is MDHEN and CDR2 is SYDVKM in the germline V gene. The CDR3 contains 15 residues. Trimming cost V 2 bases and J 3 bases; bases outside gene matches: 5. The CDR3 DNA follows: TGTGCCAGCAGTTTAAGCGGGGTCGGGACAGATACGCAGTATTTT. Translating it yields CASSLSGVGTDTQYF.

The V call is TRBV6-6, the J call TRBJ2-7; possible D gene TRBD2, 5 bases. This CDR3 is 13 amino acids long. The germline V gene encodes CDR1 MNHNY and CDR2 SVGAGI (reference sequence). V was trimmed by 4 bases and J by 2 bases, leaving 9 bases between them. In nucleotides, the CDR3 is TGTGCCAGCAGTTCCGGGAACGCCTACGAGCAGTACTTC. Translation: CASSSGNAYEQYF.

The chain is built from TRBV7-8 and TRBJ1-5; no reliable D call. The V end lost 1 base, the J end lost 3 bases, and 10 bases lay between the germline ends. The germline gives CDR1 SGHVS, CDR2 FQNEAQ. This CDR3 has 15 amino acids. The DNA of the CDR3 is TGTGCCAGCAGCTTAGGGAAACAGAACAATCAGCCCCAGCATTTT. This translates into CASSLGKQNNQPQHF. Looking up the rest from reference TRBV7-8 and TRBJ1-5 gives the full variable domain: GAGVSQSPRYKVAKRGQDVALRCDPISGHVSLFWYQQALGQGPEFLTYFQNEAQLDKSGLPSDRFFAERPEGSVSTLKIQRTQQEDSAVYLCASSLGKQNNQPQHFGDGTRLSIL.

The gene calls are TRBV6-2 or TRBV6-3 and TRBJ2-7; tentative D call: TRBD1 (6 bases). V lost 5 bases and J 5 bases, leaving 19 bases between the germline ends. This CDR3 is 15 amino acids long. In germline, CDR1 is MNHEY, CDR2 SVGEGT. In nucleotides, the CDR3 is TGTGCCAGCAGTCTTTACTTACAGGGAAAAGACGAGCAGTACTTC. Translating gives CASSLYLQGKDEQYF.

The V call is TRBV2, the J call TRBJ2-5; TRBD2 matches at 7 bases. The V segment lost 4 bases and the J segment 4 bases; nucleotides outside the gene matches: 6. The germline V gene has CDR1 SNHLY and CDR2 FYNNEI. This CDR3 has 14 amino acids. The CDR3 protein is CASSVGGGGETQYF. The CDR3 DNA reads TGTGCCAGCAGTGTCGGCGGGGGAGGAGAGACCCAGTACTTC. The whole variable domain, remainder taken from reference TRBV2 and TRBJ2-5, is EPEVTQTPSHQVTQMGQEVILRCVPISNHLYFYWYRQILGQKVEFLVSFYNNEISEKSEIFDDQFSVERPDGSNFTLKIRSTKLEDSAMYFCASSVGGGGETQYFGPGTRLLVL.

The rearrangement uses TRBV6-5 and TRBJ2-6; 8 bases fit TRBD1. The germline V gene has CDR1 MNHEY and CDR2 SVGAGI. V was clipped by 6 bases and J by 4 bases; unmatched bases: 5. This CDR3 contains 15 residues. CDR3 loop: CASRGQGGGANVLTF. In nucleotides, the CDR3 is TGTGCCAGCAGAGGACAGGGTGGGGGGGCCAACGTCCTGACTTTC.

CDR3 protein: CASSMGQGGYGYTF. The CDR3, as DNA: TGTGCCAGCAGTATGGGACAGGGGGGGTATGGCTACACCTTC. The rearrangement links TRBV6-5 to TRBJ1-2; 11 bases match TRBD1. CDR1 and CDR2 from the germline V gene are MNHEY and SVGAGI. V was clipped by 5 bases and J by 5 bases; unmatched bases: 4. The CDR3 spans 14 residues.

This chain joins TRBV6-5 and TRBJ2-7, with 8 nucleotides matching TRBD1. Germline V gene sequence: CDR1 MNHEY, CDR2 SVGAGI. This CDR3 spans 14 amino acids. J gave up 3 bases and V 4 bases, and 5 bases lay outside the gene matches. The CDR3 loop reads CASSSRQGYYEQYF. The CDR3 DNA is TGTGCCAGCAGTTCCAGACAGGGGTACTACGAGCAGTACTTC.

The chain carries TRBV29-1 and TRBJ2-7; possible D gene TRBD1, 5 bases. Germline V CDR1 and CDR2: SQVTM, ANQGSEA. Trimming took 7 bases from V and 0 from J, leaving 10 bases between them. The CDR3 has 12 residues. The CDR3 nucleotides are TGCAGCGCGACAGTCAGCTCCTACGAGCAGTACTTC. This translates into CSATVSSYEQYF.

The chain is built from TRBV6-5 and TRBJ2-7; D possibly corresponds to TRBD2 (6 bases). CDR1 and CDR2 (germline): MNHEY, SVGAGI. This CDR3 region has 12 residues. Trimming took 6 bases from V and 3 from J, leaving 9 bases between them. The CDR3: CASSLTSYEQYF. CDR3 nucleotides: TGTGCCAGCAGCCTGACTAGCTACGAGCAGTACTTC.

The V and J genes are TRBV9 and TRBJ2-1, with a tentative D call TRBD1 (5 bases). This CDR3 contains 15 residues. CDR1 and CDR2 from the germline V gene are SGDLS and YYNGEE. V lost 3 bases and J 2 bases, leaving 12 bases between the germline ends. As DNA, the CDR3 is TGTGCCAGCAGCGGCGCAGGGAAACCCTACAATGAGCAGTTCTTC. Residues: CASSGAGKPYNEQFF.

The DNA of the CDR3 is TGTGCCAGCAGCGCCCGACTAGCGGGGTTGTCAGATACGCAGTATTTT. It specifies CASSARLAGLSDTQYF. This chain uses TRBV4-2 with TRBJ2-3; TRBD2 matches 11 bases. V was pared by 5 bases and J by 4 bases, with 8 bases of the junction left unmatched. Germline lookup yields CDR1 LGHNA and CDR2 YNFKEQ. This CDR3 has 16 residues.

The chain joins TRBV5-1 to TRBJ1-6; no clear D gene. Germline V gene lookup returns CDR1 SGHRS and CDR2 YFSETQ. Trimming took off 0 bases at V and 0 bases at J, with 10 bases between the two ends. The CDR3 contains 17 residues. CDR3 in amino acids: CASSLEGGSSYNSPLHF. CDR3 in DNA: TGCGCCAGCAGCTTGGAGGGTGGGAGCTCCTATAATTCACCCCTCCACTTT.

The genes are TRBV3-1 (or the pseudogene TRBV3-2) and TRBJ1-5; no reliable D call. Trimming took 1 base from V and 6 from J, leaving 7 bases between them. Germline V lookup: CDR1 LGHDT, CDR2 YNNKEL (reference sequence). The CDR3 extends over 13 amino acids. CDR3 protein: CASSQVRGQPQHF. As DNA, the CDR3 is TGTGCCAGCAGCCAAGTTCGGGGTCAGCCCCAGCATTTT.

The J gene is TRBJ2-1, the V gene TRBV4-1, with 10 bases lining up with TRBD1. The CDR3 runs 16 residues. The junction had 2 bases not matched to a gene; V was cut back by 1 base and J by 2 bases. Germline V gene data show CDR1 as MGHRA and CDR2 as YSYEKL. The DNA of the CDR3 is TGCGCCAGCAGCCAAGCCGGGACAGGGGCCTACAATGAGCAGTTCTTC. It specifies CASSQAGTGAYNEQFF.

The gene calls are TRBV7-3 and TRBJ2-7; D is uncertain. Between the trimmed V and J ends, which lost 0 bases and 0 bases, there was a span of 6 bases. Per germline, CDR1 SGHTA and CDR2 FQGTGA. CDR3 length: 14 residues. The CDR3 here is CASSLTDNSYEQYF. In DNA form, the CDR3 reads TGTGCCAGCAGCTTAACTGACAACTCCTACGAGCAGTACTTC.

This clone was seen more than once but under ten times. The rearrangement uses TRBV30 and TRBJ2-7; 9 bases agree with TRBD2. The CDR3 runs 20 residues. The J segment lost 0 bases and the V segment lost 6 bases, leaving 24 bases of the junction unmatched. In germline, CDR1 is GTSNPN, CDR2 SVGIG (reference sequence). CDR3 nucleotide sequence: TGTGCCTGCCGGGGGATCGGGAGAGCGGGAGGCCGAACTCTCTCCTACGAGCAGTACTTC. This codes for CACRGIGRAGGRTLSYEQYF. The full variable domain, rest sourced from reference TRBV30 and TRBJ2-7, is SQTIHQWPATLVQPVGSPLSLECTVEGTSNPNLYWYRQAAGRGLQLLFYSVGIGQISSEVPQNLSASRPQDRQFILSSKKLLLSDSGFYLCACRGIGRAGGRTLSYEQYFGPGTRLTVT.

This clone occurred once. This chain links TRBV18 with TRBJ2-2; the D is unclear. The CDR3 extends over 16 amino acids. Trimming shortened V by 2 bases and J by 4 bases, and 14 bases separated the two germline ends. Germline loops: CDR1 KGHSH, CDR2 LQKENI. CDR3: CASSPSQSTGTGELFF. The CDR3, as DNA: TGTGCCAGCTCACCATCCCAATCAACGGGCACCGGGGAGCTGTTTTTT.

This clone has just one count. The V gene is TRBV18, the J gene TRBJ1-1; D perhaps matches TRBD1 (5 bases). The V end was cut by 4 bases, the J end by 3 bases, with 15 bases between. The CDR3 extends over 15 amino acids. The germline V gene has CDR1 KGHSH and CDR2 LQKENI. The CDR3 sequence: CASSRLGVAYTEAFF. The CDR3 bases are TGTGCCAGCTCACGGTTAGGGGTGGCGTACACTGAAGCTTTCTTT.